The 6 T cell receptor beta chains given below trace back to one sample, sequenced in a study of regulatory T cells in long-lasting Graves disease. The time point is: persistent/refractory GD, antithyroid drugs over 5 years with positive TRAb. Scientists built the TCR library using RNA that was extracted from PBMCs. Researchers made TCR beta libraries by using iRepertoire HTBI primers and running Arm-PCR on CDR3 regions. TCRdb re-analysed the multiplex PCR reads in MiXCR, keeping a single row per CDR3 protein. The sample contains 700,000 or so distinct CDR3 sequences, 25% to 30% of which appear only once. The material sequenced was peripheral blood mononuclear cells (PBMCs), taken when the disease was refractory, from a patient treated with antithyroid drugs. The source of these receptors is a female donor with Graves disease.

The V call is TRBV29-1, the J call TRBJ1-1, with a tentative D call TRBD1 (6 bases). This CDR3 spans 14 amino acids. Germline V CDR1 and CDR2: SQVTM, ANQGSEA. The germline V and J ends were trimmed by 3 bases and 5 bases, with 16 bases remaining between them. CDR3 bases: TGCAGCGTTGACGGCAGGGGCATAGGAACTGAAGCTTTCTTT. Translated: CSVDGRGIGTEAFF.

This clonotype was counted between two and nine times. This rearrangement joins TRBV6-2 or TRBV6-3 to TRBJ2-5; either TRBD1 or TRBD2 may supply D (6 bases each). CDR1 and CDR2 (germline): MNHEY, SVGEGT. The CDR3 spans 14 residues. V was trimmed by 1 base and J by 4 bases, leaving 10 bases between them. The CDR3: CASSYLGGRETQYF. As DNA, the CDR3 is TGTGCCAGCAGTTACTTAGGGGGGCGAGAGACCCAGTACTTC.

V and J are TRBV15 and TRBJ2-2; D might be TRBD2 (6 bases). Germline CDR1 is LNHNV and CDR2 is YYDKDF (reference sequence). There are 18 residues in the CDR3. The V and J ends lost 5 bases and 2 bases respectively, with 21 bases between them. The CDR3 spells CATSSTRGLASNTGELFF. The DNA for the CDR3 is TGTGCCACCAGCTCAACTAGGGGCCTAGCGTCAAACACCGGGGAGCTGTTTTTT.

V gene TRBV5-1 combines with J gene TRBJ1-5; D remains ambiguous. The germline CDR1 and CDR2 sequences are SGHRS and YFSETQ. The CDR3 is made up of 16 amino acids. Trimming removed 4 bases at V and 0 bases at J, with 14 bases between. The CDR3 DNA sequence: TGCGCCAGCAGCGTGAGGCCCGTCGATAGCAATCAGCCCCAGCATTTT. Protein sequence: CASSVRPVDSNQPQHF. The whole variable domain, filled in from reference TRBV5-1 and TRBJ1-5, reads KAGVTQTPRYLIKTRGQQVTLSCSPISGHRSVSWYQQTPGQGLQFLFEYFSETQRNKGNFPGRFSGRQFSNSRSEMNVSTLELGDSALYLCASSVRPVDSNQPQHFGDGTRLSIL.

This clonotype was picked up many times. J is TRBJ1-2 and V is TRBV28; D perhaps matches TRBD1 (6 bases). CDR1 is MDHEN, CDR2 SYDVKM, per germline. This CDR3 region has 13 residues. V lost 0 bases, J lost 8 bases, and 10 bases lay in between. The CDR3 DNA reads TGTGCCAGCAGTTTATGGGGGGCCTCCGGCTACACCTTC. It is translated as CASSLWGASGYTF.

This clonotype showed up just a few times. At one end the junction does not follow the germline gene, possibly because of a read error. This rearrangement joins TRBV6-1 to TRBJ1-2; D is ambiguous. Germline V gene data show CDR1 as MNHNS and CDR2 as SASEGT. The CDR3 runs 15 residues. The CDR3 loop reads CATSGPGGSGYGYTF. CDR3 nucleotides: TGTGCCACCAGTGGGCCGGGAGGATCTGGCTATGGCTACACCTTC.